This TCR beta chain was sequenced for a study of regulatory T cells in long-lasting Graves disease (dated by TCRdb to the early 2020s). For the wider study: Newly diagnosed Graves' disease patients had taken antithyroid drugs for less than 3 months. Patients with persistent Graves' disease were compared with patients with newly diagnosed Graves' disease using TCR sequencing and RNA sequencing of peripheral blood. The study was registered as a clinical trial and conducted in China. A total of some 35 samples underwent TCR sequencing, from around 13 patients with persistent Graves' disease and roughly 20 patients with newly diagnosed Graves' disease.

CDR1 is given as SGHRS and CDR2 as YFSETQ, both from the germline V gene. The V end gives up 5 bases and the J end 6 bases, leaving 13 bases in the junction not matched to a gene. The CDR3 runs 16 residues from the cysteine to the phenylalanine. Only CDR3 DNA is held: 48 bases, read in frame from base 1. The time point label for this specimen denotes: newly diagnosed GD, antithyroid drugs for less than 3 months. For both TCR sequencing and RNA sequencing, RNA was extracted from PBMCs in TRIzol. The diagnosis of Graves' disease followed American Thyroid Association guidelines. Patients were recruited from an endocrinology department in Xi'an, China. Each patient gave roughly 10 milliliters of peripheral blood, collected in an EDTA anticoagulant tube. Ficoll Paque Plus density gradient separation was used to isolate PBMCs, and no additional T cell sorting was done. An Agilent 2100 Bioanalyzer and agarose gel were used to check RNA quality, and a NanoDrop 2000 was used to measure RNA concentration.

This clonotype was picked up a small number of times. The antigen this receptor binds is unknown. Per-nucleotide qualities are absent, and no much larger clonotype sits a single base away. Library preparation was by multiplex PCR. These reads were obtained on an Illumina HiSeq 4000. To build TCR beta libraries, CDR3 regions were amplified by Arm-PCR using iRepertoire HTBI primers. Before sequencing, the PCR products underwent gel purification. The paper's processing steps were these. Gene usage analysis of CDR3 amino acid clonotypes relied on the 55 to 80 TRBV and 14 TRBJ segments identified across samples. COPE and FqMerger were used to merge filtered high-quality paired reads into contigs. BLAST was used to align contigs to IMGT TRBV, TRBD and TRBJ reference genes, and CDR3 was defined according to IMGT. Highly expanded clones were defined as clonotypes with a frequency above 0.1%. Shannon entropy served as the measure of repertoire diversity, while the Gini coefficient captured V-J evenness. Public clonotypes were defined as clonotypes shared by more than one individual. TCRdb trimmed the raw reads at Q25, called clones with MiXCR and kept productive beta chains. Rows are unified per CDR3 protein, each entry keeping the most common DNA and genes. Here the V and J calls rest on TCRdb's processing, not on the authors' analysis. The table for this sample lists around 330,000 distinct CDR3 sequences; about a sixth of them were counted only once. Less than 45% of the sample is taken by the ten largest.

Overall study outcomes, separate from this receptor: More public clonotypes were shared among persistent patients (around 2,600) than among newly diagnosed patients (roughly 1,000). Sequencing and analysis were limited to the TCR beta chain. Persistent Graves' disease patients showed lower TCR Shannon entropy and fewer highly expanded clones than newly diagnosed patients, suggesting clonal expansion. Only peripheral blood was studied, because thyroid tissue, the primary lesion, was inaccessible. Persistent disease showed preferential use of TRBV28, TRBJ1-2 and TRBJ2-5, whereas newly diagnosed disease favored TRBV20-1 and TRBJ2-1. As a limitation, the authors acknowledged that the small sample size may reduce accuracy.

This receptor was identified in a female donor with Graves disease. This chain is built from TRBV5-1 and TRBJ2-7, with 11 middle bases fitting TRBD1. The sample was peripheral blood mononuclear cells (PBMCs), taken at new diagnosis, from a patient treated with antithyroid drugs. Here is the DNA: TGCGCCAGCAGTAAGCCTTCCGGGACAGGGGGGTCCGAGCAGTACTTC. Translated, this is CASSKPSGTGGSEQYF.